This TCR beta chain was retrieved from a study of Graves' ophthalmopathy and Graves' hyperthyroidism listed by TCRdb under 2018. Concerning the study at large: Hyperthyroidism was defined as stable when no progression to ophthalmopathy occurred within 18 months of follow-up. The study used TCR beta repertoire signatures to distinguish Graves' ophthalmopathy from Graves' hyperthyroidism and to predict progression to ophthalmopathy. In total, some 130 blood samples were TCR-sequenced: 40 to 45 ophthalmopathy, some 80 hyperthyroidism and about 17 hyperthyroidism-to-ophthalmopathy patients. To explore V-J signatures that distinguish ophthalmopathy from hyperthyroidism, a discovery set of 95 to 100 patients was enrolled, made up of 43 with ophthalmopathy and 57 with stable hyperthyroidism. The independent validation cohort included 18 to 20 hyperthyroidism patients plus 17 patients who later progressed from hyperthyroidism to ophthalmopathy. In five to seven hyperthyroidism patients, the T-cell repertoire of thyroid tissue was compared with the T-cell repertoire of blood. Following sample collection, hyperthyroidism patients were given methimazole at a starting dose of 30 mg daily, and ophthalmopathy patients were given high-dose intravenous methylprednisolone.

The hyperthyroidism patients were 18 to 65 years old and newly diagnosed, with a disease duration of less than 2 months. Anyone with other autoimmune diseases, uncontrolled infections, pregnancy or lactation was excluded from the study. Clinical symptoms, serum thyroxine, TRAb, thyroid ultrasound and orbital computed tomography formed the basis of the diagnosis. Trizol reagent was used to extract the total RNA, and its quality was then checked on an Agilent 2100 Bioanalyzer. Paper-wide results and their limitations: Among expanded thyroid clonotypes with frequency above 0.001, most also showed up in blood, which suggests that blood repertoires may reflect the thyroid immune response. Sample size was not statistically predetermined, and group allocation was not concealed from the investigators. In validation, the model predicted ophthalmopathy progression with over 60% sensitivity and about 73% specificity; roughly 12 predicted patients were CT-confirmed with GO in a median of around 6.5 months. In cross-validation, the 13-signature model distinguished ophthalmopathy from stable hyperthyroidism with approximately 90% sensitivity and about 81% specificity, while in the test set the corresponding values were roughly 80% and 75%.

Trimming at the junction amounts to 5 bases on V and 6 bases on J, and the germline ends lie 13 bases apart. Counted from cysteine to phenylalanine, this CDR3 has 12 amino acids. Of all the DNA, just the CDR3 is kept, 36 bases in frame from base 1. Sequences DFQATT (CDR1) and SNEGSKA (CDR2) are obtained from the germline V gene (reference sequence). In its sample, this clonotype was seen many times. Its antigen remains undetermined. Qualities for individual bases were not recorded, and no much larger clone is one base off. TCR beta CDR3 regions were amplified from RNA transcripts for repertoire sequencing. HTBI primers and the Qiagen OneStep RT-PCR kit were used in a first-round RT-PCR, which was followed by a second-round multiplex PCR, size selection and purification. The libraries underwent paired-end sequencing with 100 bp reads on an Illumina HiSeq2000. The authors processed their data as follows. SOAPnuke was used to process the reads, throwing out any read that had adapters, had uncalled bases, had a mean Phred below 15, or lacked an exact constant-primer or identifier match. COPE v1.2.5 was used to merge the high-quality paired reads. Each unique nucleotide sequence was treated as a clonotype, and MiTCR v1.1 was used to align the clonotypes to the IMGT TRB V, D and J references. Analysis was restricted to V-J combinations with a frequency above 0.0001, which covered just over 98% of repertoires. For each V-J combination, a TCR clonal expansion and chaos score was defined as the ratio of F50 clonal expansion to chaos observed in the TCRdist matrix. Welch's t-statistics and random forest were used to narrow the features down to over ten V-J combinations, which were then fed into a naive Bayes classifier. The similarity between thyroid and blood repertoires was quantified using the Morisita-Horn index. The public sequencing data were trimmed at Q25 with fastp and processed into clonotypes with MiXCR by TCRdb, which kept only in-frame beta chains. Identical CDR3 protein sequences are pooled into one entry, listed with their most common genes and DNA. TCRdb's processing, not the authors', yielded these V and J calls. Counted in this sample were over a million distinct CDR3 sequences; less than 45% of them appeared once. The ten biggest clones cover over 8.5% of the sample.

The clonotype was recovered from an adult man with Graves' hyperthyroidism. Sequencing was carried out using peripheral blood or thyroid tissue (not recorded which). The sequence links TRBV20-1 to TRBJ1-1; no D gene call is confident. CDR3 sequence: CSALSAIAEAFF. The DNA sequence is TGCAGTGCTTTATCGGCGATCGCTGAAGCTTTCTTT.